What follows are 28 T cell receptor beta chains derived from one specimen sequenced in a study of human T cells and chemical hapten exposure. Sample time point: patch test 1, 2 weeks after DPC sensitization. Treatment indicated: therapeutic diphenylcyclopropenone sensitization with weekly scalp DPC. Each CDR3 protein is one row after TCRdb ran MiXCR on the RACE reads. The table has about 360,000 distinct CDR3 sequences, around 6.9% seen once; the top ten hold 7% to 10%. Sequencing used whole blood, obtained in connection with sensitization to the hapten diphenylcyclopropenone (DPC). All receptors derive from a woman aged 18-35 years with alopecia areata. Some clones in this sample may be carry-over from other donors' samples.

V is TRBV11-2 and J is TRBJ1-2; 7 bases match TRBD1. Germline loops: CDR1 SGHAT, CDR2 FQNNGV. Trimming removed 7 bases from V and 5 bases from J; junction bases left unmatched: 13. This CDR3 spans 15 amino acids. CDR3 DNA: TGTGCCAGCACCAACAGGGGCGGGGGCCTATATGGCTACACCTTC. It encodes CASTNRGGGLYGYTF.

There are a few counts of this clonotype. The chain joins TRBV11-2 to TRBJ2-5; 7 bases line up with TRBD1. Trimming took 7 bases from V and 0 from J; bases not matched to a gene: 11. CDR1 is SGHAT and CDR2 is FQNNGV in the germline V gene. The CDR3 is 16 residues long. The CDR3 is CASTLTGDPYQETQYF. CDR3 sequence (DNA): TGTGCCAGCACCCTAACAGGGGACCCGTACCAAGAGACCCAGTACTTC.

In its sample, this clonotype was seen many times. A read error may produce the germline difference seen at one junction end. The chain recombines TRBV4-2 with TRBJ2-1; tentatively, D is TRBD2 (6 bases). The germline V gene has CDR1 LGHNA and CDR2 YNFKEQ. This CDR3 spans 11 amino acids. The CDR3 sequence is CASSPPGVWIF. The DNA of the CDR3 is TGTGCCAGCAGCCCCCCGGGGGTCTGGATCTTC.

This clonotype has just a few counts. The chain carries TRBV27 and TRBJ1-1; 9 nucleotides line up with TRBD1. This CDR3 has 14 amino acids. From germline, CDR1 is MNHEY and CDR2 SMNVEV (reference sequence). Trimming at V came to 6 bases and at J to 0 bases, leaving 2 bases not matched to a gene. The CDR3 DNA reads as TGTGCCAGCAGGACAGGGGGAATGAACACTGAAGCTTTCTTT. Protein product: CASRTGGMNTEAFF.

This clonotype occurred many times. The chain is built from TRBV6-5 and TRBJ2-3; D is tentatively TRBD1 or TRBD2 (5 bases each). Germline lookup yields CDR1 MNHEY and CDR2 SVGAGI. The V end lost 4 bases, the J end lost 3 bases, and 8 bases lay between the germline ends. This CDR3 is 13 amino acids long. The CDR3 nucleotides read TGTGCCAGCAGTTGGGACCTGACAGATACGCAGTATTTT. This encodes CASSWDLTDTQYF.

This clonotype was recorded at least ten times. The CDR3: CASRSGGNTDTQYF. The CDR3 DNA sequence: TGTGCCAGCCGGTCGGGGGGCAATACAGATACGCAGTATTTT. This chain joins TRBV14 and TRBJ2-3, with a tentative D call TRBD2 (7 bases). The ends were cut back, 8 bases at V and 3 bases at J, with 15 bases in the middle. The CDR3 sequence is 14 residues long. CDR1 and CDR2 from the germline V gene are SGHDN and FVKESK.

This clonotype was seen at least ten times. For the CDR3, the DNA is TGTGCCAGCATTGACCTTGGACGGGTCCAAGAGACCCAGTACTTC. This gives the protein CASIDLGRVQETQYF. The chain employs TRBV6-1 and TRBJ2-5; no definite D call. V shed 7 bases and J shed 1 base, with 16 bases lying between them. Germline CDR1 and CDR2: MNHNS and SASEGT. This CDR3 has 15 amino acids.

Ten or more counts support this clonotype. The chain combines TRBV15 with TRBJ2-2; D not resolved. The V gene's germline CDR1 is LNHNV and CDR2 YYDKDF (reference sequence). Trimming pared 7 bases from V and 5 bases from J, leaving 11 bases between. The CDR3 consists of 13 residues. The DNA of the CDR3 is TGTGCCACCACCGGTCGGCGGACCGGGGAGCTGTTTTTT. Its translation: CATTGRRTGELFF.

The table lists this clonotype with a few counts. The chain uses TRBV12-3 or TRBV12-4 and TRBJ1-1; no reliable D call. With 1 base removed from V and 5 bases from J, the gap between germline ends came to 11 bases. The CDR3 contains 14 residues. The DNA of the CDR3 is TGTGCCAGCAGTTTAGTCGGGGTAGAAACTGAAGCTTTCTTT. Its translation is CASSLVGVETEAFF.

The chain links TRBV3-1 to TRBJ1-2, with a tentative D call TRBD1 (5 bases). CDR1 LGHDT and CDR2 YNNKEL come from the germline V gene (reference sequence). This CDR3 is built from 14 residues. V was pared by 6 bases and J by 4 bases, with 15 bases between. CDR3 protein: CASSTQGIPYGYTF. The CDR3 DNA is TGTGCCAGCAGTACCCAGGGTATCCCCTATGGCTACACCTTC. Looking up the rest from reference TRBV3-1 and TRBJ1-2 gives the full variable domain: DTAVSQTPKYLVTQMGNDKSIKCEQNLGHDTMYWYKQDSKKFLKIMFSYNNKELIINETVPNRFSPKSPDKAHLNLHINSLELGDSAVYFCASSTQGIPYGYTFGSGTRLTVV.

The genes are TRBV7-9 and TRBJ2-7, with 8 bases fitting TRBD2. Germline CDR1 reads SEHNR; CDR2 reads FQNEAQ (reference sequence). With V trimmed by 4 bases and J by 3 bases, 2 bases remained unmatched. There are 13 residues in the CDR3. This CDR3 reads CASSSAGGYEQYF. CDR3 DNA: TGTGCCAGCAGCTCGGCGGGGGGCTACGAGCAGTACTTC.

The chain joins TRBV11-2 to TRBJ2-5; TRBD2 matches 7 bases. After removal of 5 bases from V and 1 base from J, the junction contained 7 bases not matched to a gene. The CDR3 is made up of 15 amino acids. Germline CDR1 SGHAT, CDR2 FQNNGV. The CDR3 spells CASSTRTSSQETQYF. The DNA of the CDR3 is TGTGCCAGCAGCACCCGGACTAGTAGCCAAGAGACCCAGTACTTC.

A few counts support this clonotype. The rearrangement links TRBV15 to TRBJ2-3; TRBD2 matches at 8 bases. The CDR3 is 19 residues long. The germline V gene encodes CDR1 LNHNV and CDR2 YYDKDF (reference sequence). Trimming at V came to 1 base and at J to 5 bases, leaving 17 bases not matched to a gene. DNA for the CDR3: TGTGCCACCAGCAGAGCGGGTCCGGCAAGCGGGGGCCGGGGAGATACGCAGTATTTT. As protein: CATSRAGPASGGRGDTQYF.

This chain connects TRBV12-3 or TRBV12-4 to TRBJ1-1; D remains unclear. The V end was cut by 2 bases, the J end by 6 bases, with 10 bases between. This CDR3 has 13 amino acids. The CDR3 protein is CASSLRQAPEAFF. As DNA, the CDR3 is TGTGCCAGCAGTTTAAGGCAGGCGCCTGAAGCTTTCTTT.

The chain uses TRBV4-1 and TRBJ2-1; perhaps TRBD2 as D (7 bases). CDR3 length: 17 residues. CDR1 is MGHRA, CDR2 YSYEKL, per germline. V was shortened by 1 base and J by 7 bases, with 20 bases between the two germline ends. This CDR3 reads CASSQGAMGGDTNEQFF. The CDR3 DNA reads TGCGCCAGCAGCCAAGGGGCGATGGGGGGGGACACAAATGAGCAGTTCTTC.

This chain links TRBV5-1 with TRBJ2-7; perhaps TRBD1 as D (5 bases). The CDR3 is 14 amino acids. Germline V gene lookup returns CDR1 SGHRS and CDR2 YFSETQ. Trimming cost V 2 bases and J 2 bases, with 11 bases left between them. CDR3 coding DNA: TGCGCCAGCAGCTTTACAGGTAGCACCTACGAGCAGTACTTC. It codes for CASSFTGSTYEQYF.

This clonotype has ten or more counts. The CDR3 DNA reads as TGTGCCAGCAGTTTATCTGGGCAATTGGGGACTAATGAAAAACTGTTTTTT. Translating it yields CASSLSGQLGTNEKLFF. This sequence joins TRBV28 and TRBJ1-4; no firm D call. This CDR3 is built from 17 residues. Germline V gene lookup returns CDR1 MDHEN and CDR2 SYDVKM. Trimming pared 1 base from V and 2 bases from J, leaving 14 bases between.

The chain couples TRBV7-2 to TRBJ1-4; no reliable D call. Per the germline V gene, CDR1 is SGHTA and CDR2 is FQGNSA. The length of the CDR3 is 16 residues. The germline V and J ends were trimmed by 2 bases and 0 bases, with 10 bases remaining between them. The CDR3 here is CASSLFDPATNEKLFF. DNA of the CDR3: TGTGCCAGCAGCTTATTCGATCCAGCAACTAATGAAAAACTGTTTTTT.

The V and J genes are TRBV3-1 and TRBJ2-3, with D perhaps matching TRBD2 (6 bases). Trimming stripped 5 bases from V and 4 bases from J, with 13 bases between. There are 14 residues in the CDR3. Germline CDR1 reads LGHDT; CDR2 reads YNNKEL (reference sequence). CDR3 sequence: CASSYVGGADTQYF. The CDR3 DNA is TGTGCCAGCAGCTATGTGGGGGGAGCAGATACGCAGTATTTT.

The chain links TRBV7-2 to TRBJ1-6; tentatively, D is TRBD1 (5 bases). Germline CDR1 reads SGHTA; CDR2 reads FQGNSA. This CDR3 comprises 15 residues. Trimming removed 1 base from V and 10 bases from J, with 14 bases in between. CDR3 region: CASSLEGGVGSPLHF. The CDR3 coding sequence is TGTGCCAGCAGCTTAGAGGGAGGGGTTGGATCACCCCTCCACTTT. The whole variable domain, remainder taken from reference TRBV7-2 and TRBJ1-6, is GAGVSQSPSNKVTEKGKDVELRCDPISGHTALYWYRQSLGQGLEFLIYFQGNSAPDKSGLPSDRFSAERTGGSVSTLTIQRTQQEDSAVYLCASSLEGGVGSPLHFGNGTRLTVT.

CDR3 DNA sequence: TGTGCCAGCTCAGACGGACGGTCCTATGGCTACACCTTC. Its translation: CASSDGRSYGYTF. The chain combines TRBV18 with TRBJ1-2; D is unresolved. V lost 5 bases, J lost 4 bases, and 11 bases lay in between. This CDR3 region has 13 residues. The V gene's germline CDR1 is KGHSH and CDR2 LQKENI.

The chain has TRBV15 and TRBJ2-3; D might be TRBD1 (7 bases). CDR3 length equals 17 residues. Trimming pared 2 bases from V and 1 base from J, leaving 16 bases between. In germline, CDR1 is LNHNV, CDR2 YYDKDF (reference sequence). The CDR3 DNA reads as TGTGCCACCAGCAGATCAGGCAGGGGGGTCGGCACAGATACGCAGTATTTT. Amino acid sequence: CATSRSGRGVGTDTQYF. Looking up the rest from reference TRBV15 and TRBJ2-3 gives the full variable domain: DAMVIQNPRYQVTQFGKPVTLSCSQTLNHNVMYWYQQKSSQAPKLLFHYYDKDFNNEADTPDNFQSRRPNTSFCFLDIRSPGLGDTAMYLCATSRSGRGVGTDTQYFGPGTRLTVL.

This clonotype turned up a few times. The CDR3 spells CSATGRVNTEAFF. The CDR3 DNA reads TGCAGTGCTACGGGACGGGTGAACACTGAAGCTTTCTTT. The chain is built from TRBV20-1 and TRBJ1-1; maybe TRBD1 (5 bases). The CDR3 loop spans 13 amino acids. Germline V CDR1 and CDR2: DFQATT, SNEGSKA (reference sequence). Trimming took 4 bases from V and 0 from J, leaving 9 bases between them.

This rearrangement joins TRBV2 to TRBJ2-3, with TRBD1 as a possible D gene (5 bases). Trimming left V 6 bases short and J 0 bases short, with 10 bases between. The CDR3 consists of 14 residues. Germline V CDR1 and CDR2: SNHLY, FYNNEI. CDR3 nucleotide sequence: TGTGCCAGCAGAAGGGGCCCAAGCACAGATACGCAGTATTTT. Translation gives CASRRGPSTDTQYF. The entire variable domain, with the rest obtained from reference TRBV2 and TRBJ2-3, is as follows: EPEVTQTPSHQVTQMGQEVILRCVPISNHLYFYWYRQILGQKVEFLVSFYNNEISEKSEIFDDQFSVERPDGSNFTLKIRSTKLEDSAMYFCASRRGPSTDTQYFGPGTRLTVL.

Regarding this clonotype: A read error may account for a junction end that differs from germline. The chain couples TRBV12-3 or TRBV12-4 to TRBJ2-2; TRBD1 matches at 11 bases. CDR3 length: 17 amino acids. In nucleotides, the CDR3 is TGTGCCTGCAGTTCTACCGGACAGGGGGCTAACACCGGGGAGCTGTTTTTT. It codes for CACSSTGQGANTGELFF.

This clonotype has a handful of counts. V and J are TRBV20-1 and TRBJ1-4, with no clear D. The V end lost 6 bases, the J end lost 0 bases, and 11 bases lay between the germline ends. Germline CDR1 reads DFQATT; CDR2 reads SNEGSKA (reference sequence). The CDR3 covers 14 residues. CDR3 protein: CSAPGSPTNEKLFF. In DNA form, the CDR3 reads TGCAGTGCGCCAGGATCCCCAACTAATGAAAAACTGTTTTTT.

The table lists this clonotype with a few counts. V usage is TRBV27 and J usage is TRBJ1-1, with D possibly being TRBD1 (6 bases). Trimming took 0 bases from V and 9 from J, leaving 14 bases between them. The CDR3 loop spans 14 amino acids. Germline loops: CDR1 MNHEY, CDR2 SMNVEV (reference sequence). This CDR3 reads CASSLSGQGKKAFF. CDR3 coding DNA: TGTGCCAGCAGTTTATCGGGGCAGGGGAAGAAAGCTTTCTTT.

This sequence joins TRBV20-1 and TRBJ1-3, with TRBD1 matching over 8 bases. CDR3 length: 14 residues. The germline gives CDR1 DFQATT, CDR2 SNEGSKA (reference sequence). The V gene end was trimmed by 4 bases and the J gene end by 0 bases; junction bases not matched to a gene: 2. CDR3 in DNA: TGCAGTGCTAAGGACAGGGACTCTGGAAACACCATATATTTT. Protein: CSAKDRDSGNTIYF.